A single sample gave rise to the 4 T cell receptor beta chains below, sequenced in a study of human T cells and chemical hapten exposure. The time point was: pre-sensitization, week 0. Treatment reported: therapeutic diphenylcyclopropenone sensitization with weekly scalp DPC. TCRdb processed the RACE reads anew with MiXCR; each CDR3 protein has one entry. The repertoire has roughly 110,000 distinct CDR3 sequences, around 12% of them found once; the top ten carry 1.6%. The input for sequencing was whole blood, taken in connection with sensitization to the hapten diphenylcyclopropenone (DPC). These TCRs come from a woman aged 45-59 years with alopecia areata. Some clones in this sample may be carry-over from other donors' samples.

The chain combines TRBV6-6 with TRBJ2-7; 10 positions match TRBD2. There are 15 residues in the CDR3. V lost 6 bases to trimming and J lost 5 bases; unmatched junction nucleotides: 10. Looked up from germline, CDR1 is MNHNY and CDR2 is SVGAGI (reference sequence). CDR3 amino acids: CASSQPKRGGNEQYF. The CDR3 DNA follows: TGTGCCAGCAGCCAACCGAAGCGGGGGGGTAACGAGCAGTACTTC.

In its sample, this clonotype was seen many times. The chain combines TRBV27 with TRBJ1-5, with no clear D. The CDR3 is 13 residues long. Germline V gives CDR1 MNHEY, CDR2 SMNVEV (reference sequence). With 0 bases removed from V and 4 bases from J, the gap between germline ends came to 4 bases. The CDR3 region is CASSLSPNQPQHF. CDR3 DNA: TGTGCCAGCAGTTTATCCCCGAATCAGCCCCAGCATTTT.

This clonotype was seen ten or more times. The chain links TRBV7-2 to TRBJ2-5; D not resolved. Trimming stripped 0 bases from V and 2 bases from J, with 7 bases between. CDR3 length equals 14 residues. CDR1 and CDR2 from the germline V gene are SGHTA and FQGNSA. The CDR3 spells CASSLALVQETQYF. The CDR3 DNA reads as TGTGCCAGCAGCTTAGCGCTGGTACAAGAGACCCAGTACTTC.

In this sample, this clonotype turned up a few times. This sequence joins TRBV5-1 and TRBJ2-2; 9 bases are a match to TRBD1. Germline V lookup: CDR1 SGHRS, CDR2 YFSETQ. Trimming took 3 bases from V and 5 from J; bases not matched to a gene: 8. The CDR3 runs 16 residues. The CDR3 region is CASSWPDRGKTGELFF. The CDR3, as DNA: TGCGCCAGCAGCTGGCCGGACAGGGGAAAGACCGGGGAGCTGTTTTTT.